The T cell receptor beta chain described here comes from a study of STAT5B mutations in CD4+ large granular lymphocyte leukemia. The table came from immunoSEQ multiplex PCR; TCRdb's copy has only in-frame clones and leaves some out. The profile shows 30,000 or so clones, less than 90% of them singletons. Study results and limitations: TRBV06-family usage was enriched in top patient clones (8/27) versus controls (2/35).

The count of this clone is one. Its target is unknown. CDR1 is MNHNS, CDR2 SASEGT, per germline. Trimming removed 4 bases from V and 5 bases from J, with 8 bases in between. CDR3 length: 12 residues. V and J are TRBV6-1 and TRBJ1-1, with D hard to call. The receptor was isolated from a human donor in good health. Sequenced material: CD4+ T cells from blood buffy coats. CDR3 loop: CASSAWRTEAFF. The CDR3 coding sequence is TGTGCCAGCAGTGCCTGGAGGACTGAAGCTTTCTTT.